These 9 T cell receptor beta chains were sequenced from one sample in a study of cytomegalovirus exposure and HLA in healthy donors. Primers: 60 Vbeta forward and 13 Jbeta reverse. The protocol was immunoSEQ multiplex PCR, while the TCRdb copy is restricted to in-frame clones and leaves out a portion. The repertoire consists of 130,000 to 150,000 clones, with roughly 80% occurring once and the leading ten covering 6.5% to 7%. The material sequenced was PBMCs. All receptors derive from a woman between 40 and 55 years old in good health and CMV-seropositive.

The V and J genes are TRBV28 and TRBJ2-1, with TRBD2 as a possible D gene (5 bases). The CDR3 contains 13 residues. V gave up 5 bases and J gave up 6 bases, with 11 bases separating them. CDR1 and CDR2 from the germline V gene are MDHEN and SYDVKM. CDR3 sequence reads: CASSPRTVNEQFF. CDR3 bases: TGTGCCAGCAGTCCCCGGACTGTCAATGAGCAGTTCTTC.

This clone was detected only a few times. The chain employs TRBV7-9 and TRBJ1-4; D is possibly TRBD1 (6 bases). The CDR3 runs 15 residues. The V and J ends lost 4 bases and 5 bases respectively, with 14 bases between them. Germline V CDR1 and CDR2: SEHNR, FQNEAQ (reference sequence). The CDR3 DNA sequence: TGTGCCAGCAGCTACCGGACAGTTGGGAATGAAAAACTGTTTTTT. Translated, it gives CASSYRTVGNEKLFF.

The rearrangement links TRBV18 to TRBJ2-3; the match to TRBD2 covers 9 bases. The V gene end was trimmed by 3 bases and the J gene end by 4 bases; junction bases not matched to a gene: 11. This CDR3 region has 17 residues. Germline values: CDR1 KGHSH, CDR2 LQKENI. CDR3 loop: CASSPTIPGLAADTQYF. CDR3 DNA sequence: TGTGCCAGCTCACCCACCATTCCGGGACTAGCAGCAGATACGCAGTATTTT.

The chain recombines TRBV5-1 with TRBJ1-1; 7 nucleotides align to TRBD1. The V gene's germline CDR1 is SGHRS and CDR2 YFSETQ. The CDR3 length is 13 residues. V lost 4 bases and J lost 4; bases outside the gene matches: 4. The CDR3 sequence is CASSPGQLTEAFF. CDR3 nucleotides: TGCGCCAGCAGCCCGGGACAGCTCACTGAAGCTTTCTTT.

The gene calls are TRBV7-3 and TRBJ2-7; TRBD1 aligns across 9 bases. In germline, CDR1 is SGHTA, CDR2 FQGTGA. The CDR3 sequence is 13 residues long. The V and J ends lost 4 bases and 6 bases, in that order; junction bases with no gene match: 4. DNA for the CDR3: TGTGCCAGCAGCTCGCAGACAGGGGGCGAGCAGTACTTC. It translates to CASSSQTGGEQYF. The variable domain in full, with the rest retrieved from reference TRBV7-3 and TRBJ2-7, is GAGVSQTPSNKVTEKGKYVELRCDPISGHTALYWYRQSLGQGPEFLIYFQGTGAADDSGLPNDRFFAVRPEGSVSTLKIQRTERGDSAVYLCASSSQTGGEQYFGPGTRLTVT.

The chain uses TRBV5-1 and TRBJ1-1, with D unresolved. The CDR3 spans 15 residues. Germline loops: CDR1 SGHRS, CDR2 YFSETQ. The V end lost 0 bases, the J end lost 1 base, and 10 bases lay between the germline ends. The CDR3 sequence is CASSLASGPNTEAFF. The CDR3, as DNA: TGCGCCAGCAGCTTGGCCAGCGGGCCGAACACTGAAGCTTTCTTT.

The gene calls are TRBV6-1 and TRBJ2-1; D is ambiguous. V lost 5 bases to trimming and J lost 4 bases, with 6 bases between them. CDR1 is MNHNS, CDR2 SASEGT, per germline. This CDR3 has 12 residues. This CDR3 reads CASSNRYNEQFF. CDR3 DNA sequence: TGTGCCAGCAGTAACAGATACAATGAGCAGTTCTTC.

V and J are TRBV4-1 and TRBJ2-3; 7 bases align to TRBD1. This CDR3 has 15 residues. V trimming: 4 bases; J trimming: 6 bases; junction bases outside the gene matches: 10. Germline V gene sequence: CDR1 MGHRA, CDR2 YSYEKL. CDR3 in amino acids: CASSPRAGGRDTQYF. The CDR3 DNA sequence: TGCGCCAGCAGCCCCCGTGCAGGGGGTCGCGATACGCAGTATTTT.

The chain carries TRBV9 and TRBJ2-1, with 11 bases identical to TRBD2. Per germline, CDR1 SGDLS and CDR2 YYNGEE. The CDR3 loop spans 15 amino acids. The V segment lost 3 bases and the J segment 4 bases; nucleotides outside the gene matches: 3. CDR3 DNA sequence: TGTGCCAGCAGCGCCGCTAGCGGGGGGTACAATGAGCAGTTCTTC. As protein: CASSAASGGYNEQFF.